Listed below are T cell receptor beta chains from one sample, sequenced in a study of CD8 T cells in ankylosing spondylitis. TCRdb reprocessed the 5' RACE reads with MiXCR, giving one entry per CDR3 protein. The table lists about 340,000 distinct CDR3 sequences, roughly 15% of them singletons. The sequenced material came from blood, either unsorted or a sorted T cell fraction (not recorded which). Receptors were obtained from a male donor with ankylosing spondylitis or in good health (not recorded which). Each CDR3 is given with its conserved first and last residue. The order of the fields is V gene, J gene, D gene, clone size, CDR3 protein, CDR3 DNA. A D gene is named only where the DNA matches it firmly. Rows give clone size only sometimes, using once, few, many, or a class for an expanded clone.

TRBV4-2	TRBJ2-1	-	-	CASSHLLSGNTYNEQFF	TGTGCCAGCAGCCATCTCTTAAGCGGAAATACCTACAATGAGCAGTTCTTC
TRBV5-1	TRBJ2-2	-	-	CASSRVPNTGELFF	TGCGCCAGCAGCCGGGTGCCAAACACCGGGGAGCTGTTTTTT
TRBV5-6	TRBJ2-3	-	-	CASSFLPRTDTQYF	TGTGCCAGCAGCTTTTTACCCCGCACAGATACGCAGTATTTT
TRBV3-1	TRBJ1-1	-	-	CASSQRTERAEAFF	TGTGCCAGCAGCCAACGGACTGAGAGGGCTGAAGCTTTCTTT
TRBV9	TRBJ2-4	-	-	CASSVGGSGNIQYF	TGTGCCAGCAGCGTAGGGGGCAGCGGAAACATTCAGTACTTC
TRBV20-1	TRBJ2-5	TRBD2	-	CSAPGTSRETQYF	TGCAGTGCGCCCGGGACTAGCCGGGAGACCCAGTACTTC
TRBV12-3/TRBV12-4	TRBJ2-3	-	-	CASSPSRLSSTDTQYF	TGTGCCAGCAGCCCATCTCGACTCAGTAGCACAGATACGCAGTATTTT
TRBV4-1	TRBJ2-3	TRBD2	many	CASSQDLTSGGPPLTDTQYF	TGCGCCAGCAGCCAAGATTTGACTAGCGGGGGCCCACCCCTCACAGATACGCAGTATTTT
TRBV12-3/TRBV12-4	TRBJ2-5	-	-	CASSFDRAEGTQYF	TGTGCCAGCAGTTTCGACAGGGCGGAGGGGACCCAGTACTTC
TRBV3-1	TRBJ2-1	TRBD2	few	CASSQESLAGRPEQFF	TGTGCCAGCAGCCAAGAATCGCTAGCGGGACGTCCTGAGCAGTTCTTC
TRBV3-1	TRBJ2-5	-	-	CASSPGWGAGETQYF	TGTGCCAGCAGCCCCGGTTGGGGGGCCGGAGAGACCCAGTACTTC
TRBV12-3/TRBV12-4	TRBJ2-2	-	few	CASARENTGELFF	TGTGCCAGCGCCAGAGAGAACACCGGGGAGCTGTTTTTT
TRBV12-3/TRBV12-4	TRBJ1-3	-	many	CASILGEGSSGNTIYF	TGTGCCAGCATCTTGGGAGAGGGGAGCTCTGGAAACACCATATATTTT
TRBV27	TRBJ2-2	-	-	CAGSDTGELFF	TGTGCCGGCAGCGACACCGGGGAGCTGTTTTTT
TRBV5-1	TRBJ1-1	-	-	CASSRGGERAFF	TGCGCCAGCAGTCGGGGGGGAGAAAGGGCTTTCTTT
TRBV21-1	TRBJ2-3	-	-	CASRKGAYTDTQYF	TGTGCCAGCAGAAAGGGGGCCTACACAGATACGCAGTATTTT
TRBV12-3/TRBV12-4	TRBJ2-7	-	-	CASSFELVGSYEQYF	TGTGCCAGCAGTTTCGAGTTGGTGGGCTCCTACGAGCAGTACTTC
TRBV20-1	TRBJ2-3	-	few	CSASLGTGSTDTQYF	TGCAGTGCCAGCCTCGGAACGGGGAGCACAGATACGCAGTATTTT
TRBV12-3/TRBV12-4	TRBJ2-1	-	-	CASSLAYLEQFF	TGTGCCAGCAGTTTAGCGTACCTTGAGCAGTTCTTC
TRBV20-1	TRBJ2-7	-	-	CSARDTGEKQYF	TGCAGTGCTAGAGATACGGGGGAGAAGCAGTACTTC
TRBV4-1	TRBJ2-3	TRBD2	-	CASSQEAGGDTQYF	TGCGCCAGCAGCCAAGAGGCCGGGGGGGATACGCAGTATTTT
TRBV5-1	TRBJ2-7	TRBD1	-	CASSSPRGTGGSEQYF	TGCGCCAGCAGCTCCCCCCGCGGGACAGGGGGCTCCGAGCAGTACTTC
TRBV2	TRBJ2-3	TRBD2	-	CASGTGTRGNTQYF	TGTGCCAGCGGCACCGGGACTAGAGGAAATACGCAGTATTTT
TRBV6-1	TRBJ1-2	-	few	CASSAVSGEYGYTF	TGTGCCAGCAGTGCGGTCAGCGGGGAATATGGCTACACCTTC
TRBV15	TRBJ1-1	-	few	CATSQGMVRNTEAFF	TGTGCCACCAGCCAGGGGATGGTTAGGAACACTGAAGCTTTCTTT
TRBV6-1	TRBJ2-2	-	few	CASRGVKNTGELFF	TGTGCCAGCAGAGGCGTTAAAAACACCGGGGAGCTGTTTTTT
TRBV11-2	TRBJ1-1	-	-	CASSLGPEGTEAFF	TGTGCCAGCAGCCTGGGACCAGAGGGCACTGAAGCTTTCTTT
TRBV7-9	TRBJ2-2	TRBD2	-	CASSFGGRADGELFF	TGTGCCAGCAGCTTTGGCGGGAGGGCTGACGGGGAGCTGTTTTTT
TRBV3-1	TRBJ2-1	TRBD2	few	CASSQGASGTNEQFF	TGTGCCAGCAGCCAAGGGGCTAGCGGCACAAATGAGCAGTTCTTC
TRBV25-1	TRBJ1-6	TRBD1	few	CASSEYRGTGHSYNSPLHF	TGTGCCAGCAGTGAATATCGGGGGACAGGCCACTCCTATAATTCACCCCTCCACTTT
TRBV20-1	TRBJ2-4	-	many	CSAMEAGSTGHIQYF	TGCAGTGCCATGGAGGCGGGTTCTACTGGACACATTCAGTACTTC
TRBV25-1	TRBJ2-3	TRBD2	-	CASRLLAGGTDTQYF	TGTGCCAGCAGACTACTAGCGGGAGGCACAGATACGCAGTATTTT
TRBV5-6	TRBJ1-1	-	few	CASSRDRQMNTEAFF	TGTGCCAGCAGCCGAGATAGACAGATGAACACTGAAGCTTTCTTT
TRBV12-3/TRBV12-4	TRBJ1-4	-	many	CASSLRPYNEKLFF	TGTGCCAGCAGCCTAAGGCCTTATAATGAAAAACTGTTTTTT
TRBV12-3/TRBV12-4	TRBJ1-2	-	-	CASSYTYGYTF	TGTGCCAGCAGTTACACCTATGGCTACACCTTC